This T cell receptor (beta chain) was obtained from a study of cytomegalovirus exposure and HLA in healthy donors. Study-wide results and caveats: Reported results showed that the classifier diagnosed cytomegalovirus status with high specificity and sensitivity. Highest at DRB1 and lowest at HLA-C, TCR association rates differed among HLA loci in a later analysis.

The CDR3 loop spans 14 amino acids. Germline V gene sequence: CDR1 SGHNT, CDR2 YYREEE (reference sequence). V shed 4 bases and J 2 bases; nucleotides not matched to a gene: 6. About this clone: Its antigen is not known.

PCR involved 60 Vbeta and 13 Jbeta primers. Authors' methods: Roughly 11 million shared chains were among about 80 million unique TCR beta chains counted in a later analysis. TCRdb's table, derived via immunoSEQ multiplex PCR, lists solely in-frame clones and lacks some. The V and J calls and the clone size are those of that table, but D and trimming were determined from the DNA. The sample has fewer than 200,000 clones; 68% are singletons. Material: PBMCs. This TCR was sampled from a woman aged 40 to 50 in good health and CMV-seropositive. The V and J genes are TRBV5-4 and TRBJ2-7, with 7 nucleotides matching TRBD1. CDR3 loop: CASSATGVPYEQYF. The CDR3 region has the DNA TGTGCCAGCAGCGCTACAGGGGTGCCCTACGAGCAGTACTTC.